These T cell receptor beta chains were read from a single sample in a study of molecular identifiers for immune sequencing clone quantification. TCRdb fed the PCR reads into MiXCR, producing one record per CDR3 protein. Of around 480,000 distinct CDR3 sequences in the sample, 25% were seen once. Sequencing was done on a sample of naive CD8+ T cells from blood, with Jurkat cell RNA spiked in. The origin of the receptors is a human donor in good health. Some libraries in this study had Jurkat cell RNA spiked in. Each CDR3 is given with its conserved first and last residue. The order of the fields is clone size, V gene, J gene, D gene, CDR3 protein, CDR3 DNA. D genes are given only for firm matches. Size is stated for part of the rows, as once, few or many counts, or as a class when the clone is expanded.

NA	TRBV27	TRBJ2-7	NA	CASGLASYEQYF	TGTGCCAGCGGGTTAGCGTCTTACGAGCAGTACTTC
NA	TRBV30	TRBJ2-1	NA	CAWSVPSVPYNEQFF	TGTGCCTGGAGTGTACCTAGCGTCCCCTACAATGAGCAGTTCTTC
many	TRBV7-2	TRBJ1-6	NA	CASSLGALAPLHF	TGTGCCAGCAGCTTGGGGGCTCTGGCACCCCTCCACTTT
many	TRBV4-2	TRBJ1-1	NA	CASSQDPVGNTEAFF	TGTGCCAGCAGCCAAGACCCAGTAGGTAACACTGAAGCTTTCTTT
NA	TRBV18	TRBJ2-7	NA	CASSLPGHICEQYF	TGTGCCAGCTCATTGCCGGGACACATCTGCGAGCAGTACTTC
few	TRBV4-1	TRBJ1-6	TRBD1	CASSPGQGMTPLHF	TGCGCCAGCAGCCCAGGACAGGGCATGACACCCCTCCACTTT
NA	TRBV9	TRBJ2-7	TRBD1	CASGGGQGYEQYF	TGTGCCAGCGGCGGGGGACAGGGGTACGAGCAGTACTTC
few	TRBV7-2	TRBJ2-7	TRBD2	CASSPLFSSGWFSYEQYF	TGTGCCAGCAGCCCCCTCTTTTCTAGCGGGTGGTTCTCCTACGAGCAGTACTTC
many	TRBV24-1	TRBJ2-1	NA	CATSGLGNEQFF	TGTGCCACCAGTGGTTTGGGCAATGAGCAGTTCTTC
few	TRBV4-1	TRBJ2-7	TRBD2	CASSPPLTSGSYEQYF	TGCGCCAGCAGCCCTCCGTTAACTAGCGGGAGTTACGAGCAGTACTTC
many	TRBV6-2/TRBV6-3	TRBJ2-5	NA	CASSYDAARYQETQYF	TGTGCCAGCAGTTACGATGCGGCGAGATACCAAGAGACCCAGTACTTC
few	TRBV7-6	TRBJ2-6	NA	CASADGANVLTF	TGTGCCAGCGCAGATGGGGCCAACGTCCTGACTTTC
NA	TRBV6-2/TRBV6-3	TRBJ1-5	NA	CASSPVSSGPQHF	TGTGCCAGCAGCCCGGTCTCCTCTGGGCCCCAGCATTTT
few	TRBV20-1	TRBJ2-5	TRBD2	CSADQSGGAWETQYF	TGCAGTGCGGACCAGAGCGGGGGGGCGTGGGAGACCCAGTACTTC
many	TRBV13	TRBJ1-1	NA	CASSLFNSVIEAFF	TGTGCCAGCAGCTTATTTAACAGCGTGATAGAAGCTTTCTTT